Listed here is a single T cell receptor beta chain. Original analysis: Scientists estimated how many nucleated cells there were by amplifying reference gene primers. This table comes from immunoSEQ multiplex PCR, and its TCRdb copy is limited to in-frame clones, with some not included. V and J calls and clone size are copied from that table; D and trimming were computed from the DNA. This sample has approximately 300,000 clones, with roughly 90% found just once. V was cut by 3 bases and J by 9 bases, with 12 bases left in between. CDR1 and CDR2 from the germline V gene are LGHDT and YNNKEL (reference sequence). CDR3 length equals 14 residues. These data come from a study of blood T cell repertoires in COVID-19. Across the whole study: From the United States, Italy and Spain came samples of acute and convalescent COVID-19.

This TCR was sampled from a middle-aged woman with COVID-19, enrolled during active disease. The chain joins TRBV3-1 (or the pseudogene TRBV3-2) to TRBJ1-6; the D gene is possibly TRBD1 (6 bases). The specimen sequenced was peripheral blood. The CDR3 loop is CASSHNTGSSPLHF. DNA for the CDR3: TGTGCCAGCAGCCACAACACAGGGAGTTCACCCCTCCACTTT.